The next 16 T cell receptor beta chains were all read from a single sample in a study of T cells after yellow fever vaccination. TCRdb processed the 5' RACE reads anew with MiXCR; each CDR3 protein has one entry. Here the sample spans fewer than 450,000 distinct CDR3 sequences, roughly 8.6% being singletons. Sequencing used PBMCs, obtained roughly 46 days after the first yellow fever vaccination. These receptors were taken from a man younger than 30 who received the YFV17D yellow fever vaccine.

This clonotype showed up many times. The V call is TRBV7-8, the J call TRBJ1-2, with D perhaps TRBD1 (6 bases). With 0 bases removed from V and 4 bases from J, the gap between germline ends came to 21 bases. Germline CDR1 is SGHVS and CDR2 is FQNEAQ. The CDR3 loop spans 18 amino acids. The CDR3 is CASSLAAGGAGLGYGYTF. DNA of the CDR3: TGTGCCAGCAGCTTAGCGGCGGGGGGCGCGGGGCTGGGCTATGGCTACACCTTC. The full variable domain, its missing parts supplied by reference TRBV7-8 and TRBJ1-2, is GAGVSQSPRYKVAKRGQDVALRCDPISGHVSLFWYQQALGQGPEFLTYFQNEAQLDKSGLPSDRFFAERPEGSVSTLKIQRTQQEDSAVYLCASSLAAGGAGLGYGYTFGSGTRLTVV.

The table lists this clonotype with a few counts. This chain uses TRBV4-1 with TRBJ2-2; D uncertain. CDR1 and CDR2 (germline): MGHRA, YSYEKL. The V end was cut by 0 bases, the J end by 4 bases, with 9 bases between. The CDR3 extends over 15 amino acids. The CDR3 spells CASSQEGGFTGELFF. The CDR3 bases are TGCGCCAGCAGCCAAGAGGGCGGATTCACCGGGGAGCTGTTTTTT.

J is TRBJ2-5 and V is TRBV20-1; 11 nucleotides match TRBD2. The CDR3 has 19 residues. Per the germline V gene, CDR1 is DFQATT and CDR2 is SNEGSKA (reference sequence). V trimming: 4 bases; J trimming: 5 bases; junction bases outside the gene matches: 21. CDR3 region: CSANQLGTSGASGWETQYF. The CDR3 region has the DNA TGCAGTGCTAATCAACTCGGGACTAGCGGAGCCTCGGGGTGGGAGACCCAGTACTTC.

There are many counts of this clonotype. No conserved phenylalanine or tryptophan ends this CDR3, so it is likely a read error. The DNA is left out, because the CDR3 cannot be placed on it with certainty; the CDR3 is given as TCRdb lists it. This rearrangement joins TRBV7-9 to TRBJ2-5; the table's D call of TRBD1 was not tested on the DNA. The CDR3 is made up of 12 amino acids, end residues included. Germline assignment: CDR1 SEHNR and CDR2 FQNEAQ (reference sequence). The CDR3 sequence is CASSSALDVPSC.

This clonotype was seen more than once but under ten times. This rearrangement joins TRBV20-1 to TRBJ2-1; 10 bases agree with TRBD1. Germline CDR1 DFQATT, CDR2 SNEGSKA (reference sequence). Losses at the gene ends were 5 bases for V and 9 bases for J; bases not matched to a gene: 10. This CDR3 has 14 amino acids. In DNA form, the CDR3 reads TGCAGTGCTGCTGGGACAGGGGAATATAGTGAGCAGTTCTTC. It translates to CSAAGTGEYSEQFF.

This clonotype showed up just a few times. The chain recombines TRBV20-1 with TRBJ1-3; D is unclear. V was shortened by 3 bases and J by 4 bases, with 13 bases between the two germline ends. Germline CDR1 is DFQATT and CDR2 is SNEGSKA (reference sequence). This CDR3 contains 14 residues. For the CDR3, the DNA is TGCAGTGCTAGCCATACTGTTCAAGGAAACACCATATATTTT. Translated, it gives CSASHTVQGNTIYF.

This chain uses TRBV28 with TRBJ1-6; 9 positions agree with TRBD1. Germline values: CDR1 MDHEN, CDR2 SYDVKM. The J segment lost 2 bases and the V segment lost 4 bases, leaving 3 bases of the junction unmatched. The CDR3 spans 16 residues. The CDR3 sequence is CASSSTGGAYNSPLHF. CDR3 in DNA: TGTGCCAGCAGTTCGACAGGGGGAGCCTATAATTCACCCCTCCACTTT.

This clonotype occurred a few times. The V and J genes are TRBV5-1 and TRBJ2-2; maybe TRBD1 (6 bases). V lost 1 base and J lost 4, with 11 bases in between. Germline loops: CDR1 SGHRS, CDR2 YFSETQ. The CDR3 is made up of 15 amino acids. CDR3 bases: TGCGCCAGCAGCTTGCAGGGGAGCGCCACCGGGGAGCTGTTTTTT. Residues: CASSLQGSATGELFF.

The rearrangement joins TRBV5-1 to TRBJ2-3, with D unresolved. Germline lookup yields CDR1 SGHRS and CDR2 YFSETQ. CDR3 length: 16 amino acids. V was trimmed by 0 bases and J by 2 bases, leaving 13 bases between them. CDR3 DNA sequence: TGCGCCAGCAGCTTGGGAGTGTCAACACACACAGATACGCAGTATTTT. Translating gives CASSLGVSTHTDTQYF.

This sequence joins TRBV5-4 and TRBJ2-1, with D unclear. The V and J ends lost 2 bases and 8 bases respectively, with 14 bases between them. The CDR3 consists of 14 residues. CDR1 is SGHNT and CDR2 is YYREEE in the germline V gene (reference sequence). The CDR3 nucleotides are TGTGCCAGCAGCTTACTCTCTAGGGTCCATGAGCAGTTCTTC. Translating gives CASSLLSRVHEQFF.

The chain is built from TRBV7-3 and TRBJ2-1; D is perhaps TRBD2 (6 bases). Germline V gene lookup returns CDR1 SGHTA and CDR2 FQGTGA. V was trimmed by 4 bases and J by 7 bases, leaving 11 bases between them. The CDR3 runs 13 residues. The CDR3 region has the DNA TGTGCCAGCAGCTCCGGGAGCTTTAATGAGCAGTTCTTC. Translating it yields CASSSGSFNEQFF.

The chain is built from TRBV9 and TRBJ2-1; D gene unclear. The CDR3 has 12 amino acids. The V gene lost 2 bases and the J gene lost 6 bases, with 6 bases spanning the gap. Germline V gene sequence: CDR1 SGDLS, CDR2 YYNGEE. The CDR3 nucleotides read TGTGCCAGCAGCGTTATGGGCAATGAGCAGTTCTTC. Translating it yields CASSVMGNEQFF.

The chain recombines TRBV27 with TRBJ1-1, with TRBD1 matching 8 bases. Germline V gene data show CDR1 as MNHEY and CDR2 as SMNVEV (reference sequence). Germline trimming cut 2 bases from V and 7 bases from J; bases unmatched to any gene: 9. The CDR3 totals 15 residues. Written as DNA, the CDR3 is TGTGCCAGCAGTTTAGGGTTCGGACAGGGTAGTGAAGCTTTCTTT. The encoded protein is CASSLGFGQGSEAFF.

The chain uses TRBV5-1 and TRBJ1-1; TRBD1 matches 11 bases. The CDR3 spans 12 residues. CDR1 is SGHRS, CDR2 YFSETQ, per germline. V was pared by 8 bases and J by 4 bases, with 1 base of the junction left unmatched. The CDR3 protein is CARDRGPTEAFF. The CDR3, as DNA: TGCGCCAGGGACAGGGGGCCCACTGAAGCTTTCTTT.

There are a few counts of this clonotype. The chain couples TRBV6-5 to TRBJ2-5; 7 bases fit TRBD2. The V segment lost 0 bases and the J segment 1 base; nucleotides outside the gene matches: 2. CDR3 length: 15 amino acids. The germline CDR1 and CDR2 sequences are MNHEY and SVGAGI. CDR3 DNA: TGTGCCAGCAGTTACTCGAGACTAGCCCAAGAGACCCAGTACTTC. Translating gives CASSYSRLAQETQYF.

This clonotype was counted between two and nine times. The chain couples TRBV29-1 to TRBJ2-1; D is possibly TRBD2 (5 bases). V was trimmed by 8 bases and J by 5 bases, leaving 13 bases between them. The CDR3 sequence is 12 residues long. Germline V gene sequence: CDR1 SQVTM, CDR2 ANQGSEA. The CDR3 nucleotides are TGCAGCACCCCAAGGAGGAACAATGAGCAGTTCTTC. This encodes CSTPRRNNEQFF.